The clone carrying this T cell receptor beta chain has a count of ten or more. Antigen specificity is unknown. The sample originates from a study of T cells in Graves' hyperthyroidism and ophthalmopathy. Study-wide results and limits: Ophthalmopathy, as predicted by the model, came a median 6.5 months after the prediction.

Trimming took off 3 bases at V and 8 bases at J, with 10 bases between the two ends. CDR1 is DFQATT, CDR2 SNEGSKA, per germline (reference sequence). The CDR3 covers 11 residues. Hyperthyroidism, newly diagnosed and lasting under 2 months, affected patients aged 18 to 65. Researchers took RNA transcripts and amplified the TCR beta CDR3 regions from them. The HTBI primer set drove a first-round RT-PCR of the TCR CDR3. Via MiXCR, TCRdb re-called the multiplex PCR reads, giving one row per CDR3 protein. Among 550,000 to 850,000 distinct CDR3 sequences listed, approximately 19% were seen once. V gene TRBV20-1 combines with J gene TRBJ1-2; D unclear. The source of this sequence is a woman aged 45 to 65 with Graves' hyperthyroidism that later progressed to Graves' ophthalmopathy. Sequencing input: blood. CDR3 residues: CSARVGTGYTF. The CDR3 DNA reads as TGCAGTGCTAGGGTGGGAACGGGCTACACCTTC.